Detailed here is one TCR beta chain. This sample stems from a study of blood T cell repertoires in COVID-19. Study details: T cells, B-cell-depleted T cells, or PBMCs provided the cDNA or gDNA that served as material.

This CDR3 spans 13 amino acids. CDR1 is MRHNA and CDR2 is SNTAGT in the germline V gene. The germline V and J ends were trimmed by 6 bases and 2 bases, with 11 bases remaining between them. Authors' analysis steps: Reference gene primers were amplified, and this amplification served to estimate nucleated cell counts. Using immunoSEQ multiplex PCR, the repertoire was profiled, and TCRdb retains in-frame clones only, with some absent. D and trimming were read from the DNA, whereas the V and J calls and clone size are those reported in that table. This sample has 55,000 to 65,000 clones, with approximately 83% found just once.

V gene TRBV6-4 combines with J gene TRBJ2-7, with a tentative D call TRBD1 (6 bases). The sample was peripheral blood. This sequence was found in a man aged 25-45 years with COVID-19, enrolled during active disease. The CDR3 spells CASSRDITYEQYF. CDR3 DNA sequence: TGTGCCAGCAGCCGGGACATCACCTACGAGCAGTACTTC.